This TCR beta chain appears in the sequencing data of a study of blood T cells in healthy people across ages. Alongside a J-beta primer mix, a sample-barcoded 5' primer served in a second PCR lasting about 7 to 11 cycles. Each cDNA molecule carried a tag from a template-switch adaptor that contained 12 random nucleotides. MiXCR, applied by TCRdb to the 5' RACE reads, yields one record per CDR3 protein. The sample contains approximately 790,000 distinct CDR3 sequences, 62% of which appear only once. The CDR3 sequence is 12 residues long. Germline V gene data show CDR1 as DFQATT and CDR2 as SNEGSKA (reference sequence). Findings of the study overall: A roughly linear fall in TCR beta diversity per million T cells was seen with increasing age.

This clonotype was found a few times. Antigen specificity is unknown. This sequence originates from a young man in good health. Input material: blood. The gene calls are TRBV20-1 and TRBJ1-2; D not resolved. The CDR3 protein is CCIRANGKGYTF. The CDR3 DNA is TGCTGCATACGGGCGAACGGGAAAGGCTACACCTTC.